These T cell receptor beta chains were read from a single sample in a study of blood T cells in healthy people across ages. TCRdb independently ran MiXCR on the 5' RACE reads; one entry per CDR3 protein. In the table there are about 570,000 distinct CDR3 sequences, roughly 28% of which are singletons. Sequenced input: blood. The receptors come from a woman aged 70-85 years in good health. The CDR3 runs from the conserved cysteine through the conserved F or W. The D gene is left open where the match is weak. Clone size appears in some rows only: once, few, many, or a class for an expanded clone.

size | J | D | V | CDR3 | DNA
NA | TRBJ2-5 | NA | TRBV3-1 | CASSQGTLQETQYF | TGTGCCAGCAGCCAAGGGACCCTCCAAGAGACCCAGTACTTC
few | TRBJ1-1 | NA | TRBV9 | CASSVELMNTEAFF | TGTGCCAGCAGCGTGGAACTTATGAACACTGAAGCTTTCTTT
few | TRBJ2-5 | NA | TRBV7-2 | CASSLLVSKETQYF | TGTGCCAGCAGCCTACTAGTTTCCAAGGAGACCCAGTACTTC
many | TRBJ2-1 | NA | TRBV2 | CASSLTGPYNEQFF | TGTGCCAGCAGTCTTACAGGGCCCTACAATGAGCAGTTCTTC
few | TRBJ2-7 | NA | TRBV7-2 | CASSLAQYPGHPWGEQYF | TGTGCCAGCAGCTTAGCCCAGTATCCGGGACACCCGTGGGGAGAGCAGTACTTC
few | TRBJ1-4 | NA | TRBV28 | CASSSRDGSIEKLFF | TGTGCCAGCAGTTCCCGGGACGGATCGATTGAAAAACTGTTTTTT
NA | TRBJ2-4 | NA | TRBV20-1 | CSASAQQGRGSIQYF | TGCAGTGCTAGTGCCCAGCAGGGGAGGGGGAGCATTCAGTACTTC
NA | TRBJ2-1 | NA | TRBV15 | CATSGANFINEQFF | TGTGCCACCAGCGGTGCGAATTTCATCAATGAGCAGTTCTTC
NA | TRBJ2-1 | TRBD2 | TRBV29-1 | CSVVGSGGSYNEQFF | TGCAGCGTTGTGGGTAGCGGGGGGTCCTACAATGAGCAGTTCTTC
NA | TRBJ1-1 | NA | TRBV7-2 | CASSLETVITEAFF | TGTGCCAGCAGTTTAGAAACAGTGATCACTGAAGCTTTCTTT
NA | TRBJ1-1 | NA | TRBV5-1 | CASSLEVSGNTEAFF | TGCGCCAGCAGCTTGGAGGTTTCGGGGAACACTGAAGCTTTCTTT
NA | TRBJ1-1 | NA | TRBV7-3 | CASSLTKNPQDKAFF | TGTGCCAGCAGCCTGACGAAAAATCCACAGGATAAAGCTTTCTTT